This T cell receptor (beta chain) was profiled in a study of T cell repertoires in cytomegalovirus infection. Overall study: Both a matching HLA type and CMV infection were indicated by public TCR beta signatures.

Study-level results: It was HLA-C-restricted CMV-specific TCR beta clonotypes that dominated the response ex vivo. Summed public TCR beta family frequency identified CMV carriers bearing the relevant HLA.

Each CDR3 protein is one row after TCRdb ran MiXCR on the reads. The sample consists of fewer than 550,000 distinct CDR3 sequences, around a quarter of them appearing once. V dropped 5 bases and J dropped 0; count of bases not matched to a gene: 6. Germline V lookup: CDR1 MNHNY, CDR2 SVGAGI (reference sequence). The CDR3 length is 15 residues. This clonotype came up a few times. Its antigen is undetermined. J is TRBJ1-1 and V is TRBV6-6; 7 bases align to TRBD1. The sample taken for sequencing was PBMCs. This sequence originates from a human donor in good health (CMV status not recorded). Some clones in this sample may be carry-over from other donors' samples. The CDR3 coding sequence is TGTGCCAGCAGTAACACCGGGACAGTGAACACTGAAGCTTTCTTT. As protein: CASSNTGTVNTEAFF.